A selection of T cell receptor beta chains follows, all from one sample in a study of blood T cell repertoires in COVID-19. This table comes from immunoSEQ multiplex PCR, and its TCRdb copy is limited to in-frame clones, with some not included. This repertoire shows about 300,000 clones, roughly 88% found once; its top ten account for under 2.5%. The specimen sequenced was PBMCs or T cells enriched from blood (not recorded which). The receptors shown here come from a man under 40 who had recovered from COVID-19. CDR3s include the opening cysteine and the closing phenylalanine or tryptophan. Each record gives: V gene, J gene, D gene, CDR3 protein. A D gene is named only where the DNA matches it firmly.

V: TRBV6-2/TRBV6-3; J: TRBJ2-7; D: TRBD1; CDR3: CASSSRIGGDEQYF
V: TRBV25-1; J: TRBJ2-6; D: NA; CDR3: CASSELGGTSSGANVLTF
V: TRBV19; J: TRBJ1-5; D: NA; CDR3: CASTEGVNQPQHF
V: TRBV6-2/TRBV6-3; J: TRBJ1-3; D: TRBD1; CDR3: CASSWDRDASGNTIYF
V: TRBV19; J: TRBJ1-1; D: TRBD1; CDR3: CASSRDRGTTEAFF
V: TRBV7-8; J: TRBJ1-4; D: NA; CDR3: CASSHRVMEANEKLFF
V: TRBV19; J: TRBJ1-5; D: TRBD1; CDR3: CASESDRAQPQHF
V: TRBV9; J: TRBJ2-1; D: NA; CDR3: CASSVVADSYNEQFF
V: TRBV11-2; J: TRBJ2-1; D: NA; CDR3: CASSSLTRGNEQFF
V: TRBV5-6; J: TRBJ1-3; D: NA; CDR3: CASSLVAPSSGNTIYF
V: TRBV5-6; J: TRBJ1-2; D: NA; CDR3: CASSLVFDRAGYTF
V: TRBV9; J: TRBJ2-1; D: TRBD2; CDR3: CASSVGSGGYNEQFF
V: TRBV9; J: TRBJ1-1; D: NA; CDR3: CASSPSGGAEAFF
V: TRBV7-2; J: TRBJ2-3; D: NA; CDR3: CASSLVMASDTQYF
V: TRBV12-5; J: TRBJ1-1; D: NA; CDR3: CASGLWGGGAFF
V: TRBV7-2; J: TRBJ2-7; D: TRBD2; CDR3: CASSLGTSSYEQYF
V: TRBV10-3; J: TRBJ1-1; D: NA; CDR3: CAISESAQMNTEAFF
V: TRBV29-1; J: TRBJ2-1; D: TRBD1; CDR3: CSLSLQGATDEQFF
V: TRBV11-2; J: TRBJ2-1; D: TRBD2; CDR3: CASSLGRASGGGPYNEQFF
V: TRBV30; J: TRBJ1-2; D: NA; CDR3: CAWSVSGSYGYTF
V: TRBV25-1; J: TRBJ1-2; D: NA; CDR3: CASSDVLGYGYTF
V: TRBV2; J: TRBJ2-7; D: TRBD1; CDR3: CASILQDRATYEQYF
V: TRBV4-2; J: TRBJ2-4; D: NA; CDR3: CASRDGLRNKNIQYF
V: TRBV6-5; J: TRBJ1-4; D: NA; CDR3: CASRGTGGKKVF
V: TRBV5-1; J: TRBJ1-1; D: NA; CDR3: CASSLVTGNTEAFF
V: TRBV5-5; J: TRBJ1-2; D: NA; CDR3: CASSPTGGGYYGYTF
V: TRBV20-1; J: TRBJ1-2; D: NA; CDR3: CSAEAYGYTF